The 21 T cell receptor beta chains reported below all come from one sample, sequenced in a study of blood T cell repertoires in COVID-19. Assay used: immunoSEQ multiplex PCR; TCRdb lists only in-frame clones, some missing. The sample has about 160,000 clones, around 80% seen once; the top ten hold approximately 10%. The sequencing input was peripheral blood. These receptor sequences come from a man between 60 and 70 years old with active or convalescent COVID-19.

This chain joins TRBV28 and TRBJ1-4; D ambiguous. The germline V and J ends were trimmed by 6 bases and 5 bases, with 16 bases remaining between them. The CDR3 covers 15 residues. CDR1 MDHEN and CDR2 SYDVKM come from the germline V gene. The CDR3, as DNA: TGTGCCAGCAGGGGTAACAGTGGGTGGAATGAAAAACTGTTTTTT. Amino acids: CASRGNSGWNEKLFF. Variable domain in full (rest from reference TRBV28 and TRBJ1-4): DVKVTQSSRYLVKRTGEKVFLECVQDMDHENMFWYRQDPGLGLRLIYFSYDVKMKEKGDIPEGYSVSREKKERFSLILESASTNQTSMYLCASRGNSGWNEKLFFGSGTQLSVL.

CDR3 loop: CATSDQWGGRETQYF. CDR3 coding DNA: TGTGCCACCAGTGACCAATGGGGGGGTCGAGAGACCCAGTACTTC. The gene calls are TRBV24-1 and TRBJ2-5; 7 bases are a match to TRBD2. V shed 4 bases and J 4 bases; nucleotides not matched to a gene: 8. This CDR3 is built from 15 residues. Germline CDR1 and CDR2: KGHDR and SFDVKD.

The chain has TRBV28 and TRBJ1-5, with TRBD1 identical over 7 bases. The CDR3 extends over 16 amino acids. V shed 7 bases and J 4 bases; nucleotides not matched to a gene: 13. The V gene's germline CDR1 is MDHEN and CDR2 SYDVKM. CDR3 region: CASTPRGGPGNQPQHF. As DNA, the CDR3 is TGTGCCAGCACCCCACGAGGGGGCCCGGGGAATCAGCCCCAGCATTTT.

The V call is TRBV6-1, the J call TRBJ2-7; D is uncertain. The CDR3 contains 14 residues. Trimming stripped 2 bases from V and 0 bases from J, with 8 bases between. The germline gives CDR1 MNHNS, CDR2 SASEGT. The CDR3 is CASSEYPSSYEQYF. The CDR3, as DNA: TGTGCCAGCAGTGAATACCCTAGCTCCTACGAGCAGTACTTC.

The chain recombines TRBV5-1 with TRBJ2-7, with 10 bases fitting TRBD1. V trimming: 4 bases; J trimming: 0 bases; junction bases outside the gene matches: 7. The CDR3 sequence is 16 residues long. Per the germline V gene, CDR1 is SGHRS and CDR2 is YFSETQ. The CDR3 DNA reads as TGCGCCAGCAGCGGAACGGGACAGGGGAGCTCCTACGAGCAGTACTTC. As protein: CASSGTGQGSSYEQYF.

J is TRBJ2-7 and V is TRBV27; tentative D call: TRBD1 (5 bases). This CDR3 spans 13 amino acids. The V gene lost 5 bases and the J gene lost 6 bases, with 14 bases spanning the gap. CDR1 is MNHEY and CDR2 is SMNVEV in the germline V gene (reference sequence). The CDR3 DNA reads TGTGCCAGCAGTCGGCAGGGCGTTGTCGAGCAGTACTTC. This gives the protein CASSRQGVVEQYF.

This clone was found once. The chain links TRBV5-4 to TRBJ2-1; 10 bases map to TRBD2. J lost 15 bases, V lost 2 bases, and 8 bases had no gene match. Germline CDR1 SGHNT, CDR2 YYREEE (reference sequence). The CDR3 has 13 residues. The CDR3 coding sequence is TGTGCCAGCAGCTTACACATAGCGGGAGGCTTGTTCTTC. It encodes CASSLHIAGGLFF.

The genes are TRBV5-5 and TRBJ1-3; 9 nucleotides align to TRBD1. Trimming at V came to 5 bases and at J to 1 base, leaving 4 bases not matched to a gene. The CDR3 length is 15 residues. Germline V CDR1 and CDR2: SGHKS, YYEKEE (reference sequence). CDR3 bases: TGTGCCAGCAGTTCGGACAGGGGATCTGGAAACACCATATATTTT. It is translated as CASSSDRGSGNTIYF.

The chain links TRBV6-5 to TRBJ1-2; 10 bases align to TRBD1. This CDR3 is 15 amino acids long. V shed 8 bases, J shed 0 bases, and the junction held 6 bases outside the gene matches. CDR1 and CDR2 from the germline V gene are MNHEY and SVGAGI. The CDR3 DNA reads as TGTGCCAGCGGGGACAGGGGAATTCCTAACTATGGCTACACCTTC. This sequence encodes CASGDRGIPNYGYTF.

This clone was recorded a few times. V usage is TRBV6-5 and J usage is TRBJ1-6, with a possible D match to TRBD1 (6 bases). This CDR3 is built from 15 residues. Trimming shortened V by 7 bases and J by 10 bases, and 20 bases separated the two germline ends. Germline V gene lookup returns CDR1 MNHEY and CDR2 SVGAGI. The chain's CDR3 is CASKTPGTSQSPLHF. The CDR3 DNA sequence: TGTGCCAGCAAGACCCCCGGGACAAGTCAATCACCCCTCCACTTT.

The rearrangement uses TRBV21-1 and TRBJ2-3; the listed D gene, TRBD2, was not tested against the DNA. TRBV21-1 is termed a pseudogene. This CDR3 contains 19 residues. CDR3 in amino acids: CASSTRTSGRAVVSDTQYF. The CDR3 nucleotides read TGTGCCAGCAGCACTAGGACTAGCGGGAGGGCCGTAGTCAGTGATACGCAGTATTTT.

The chain is built from TRBV5-1 and TRBJ1-4, with a possible D match to TRBD1 (5 bases). Germline V gives CDR1 SGHRS, CDR2 YFSETQ. V was trimmed by 0 bases and J by 7 bases, leaving 13 bases between them. This CDR3 contains 15 residues. CDR3 DNA: TGCGCCAGCAGCTTGGGGGGCACGGATGGTGAAAAACTGTTTTTT. This encodes CASSLGGTDGEKLFF.

The chain joins TRBV28 to TRBJ1-2; possibly TRBD1 for D (6 bases). This CDR3 is built from 12 residues. Between the trimmed V and J ends, which lost 3 bases and 8 bases, there was a span of 10 bases. The germline gives CDR1 MDHEN, CDR2 SYDVKM. CDR3 residues: CASSFRTEGYTF. In nucleotides, the CDR3 is TGTGCCAGCAGTTTCCGGACAGAGGGCTACACCTTC.

In nucleotides, the CDR3 is TGTGCCAGCAGCCGGACAGGGCCCGCTGAAGCTTTCTTT. Its translation is CASSRTGPAEAFF. The chain carries TRBV3-1 (or the pseudogene TRBV3-2) and TRBJ1-1, with 8 bases matching TRBD1. V lost 4 bases and J lost 6; bases outside the gene matches: 4. CDR1 and CDR2 from the germline V gene are LGHDT and YNNKEL (reference sequence). The CDR3 length is 13 residues.

The V gene is TRBV6-4, the J gene TRBJ1-5, with D maybe TRBD1 (5 bases). Germline assignment: CDR1 MRHNA and CDR2 SNTAGT. This CDR3 spans 13 amino acids. V lost 6 bases and J 0 bases, leaving 6 bases between the germline ends. The CDR3 DNA sequence: TGTGCCAGCAGCAGGGATAGCAATCAGCCCCAGCATTTT. This encodes CASSRDSNQPQHF.

This clone was counted once. This chain uses TRBV6-5 with TRBJ1-1, with D possibly being TRBD1 (6 bases). This CDR3 is built from 15 residues. Germline loops: CDR1 MNHEY, CDR2 SVGAGI. V lost 4 bases to trimming and J lost 0 bases, with 12 bases between them. CDR3 sequence (DNA): TGTGCCAGCAGTTTAAACAGGGAGATGAACACTGAAGCTTTCTTT. This translates into CASSLNREMNTEAFF.

This clone showed up just once. The genes are TRBV27 and TRBJ2-7, with a weak D call TRBD1 (6 bases). The CDR3 contains 14 residues. Germline values: CDR1 MNHEY, CDR2 SMNVEV (reference sequence). The V end lost 6 bases, the J end lost 6 bases, and 18 bases lay between the germline ends. CDR3 loop: CASSRTRQVPEQYF. In DNA, the CDR3 is TGTGCCAGCAGCCGAACCCGACAGGTCCCCGAGCAGTACTTC.

The gene calls are TRBV7-2 and TRBJ2-5, with D possibly matching TRBD1 (5 bases). V was pared by 3 bases and J by 2 bases, with 10 bases between. CDR1 and CDR2 from the germline V gene are SGHTA and FQGNSA. The CDR3 length is 14 residues. The chain's CDR3 is CASSFKGYQETQYF. CDR3 DNA: TGTGCCAGCAGCTTTAAGGGGTATCAAGAGACCCAGTACTTC.

V is TRBV2 and J is TRBJ2-1; D is perhaps TRBD2 (5 bases). The V end was cut by 5 bases, the J end by 4 bases, with 15 bases between. In germline, CDR1 is SNHLY, CDR2 FYNNEI. This CDR3 has 15 amino acids. DNA for the CDR3: TGTGCCAGCAGTTCCCCCGCCGGGGAATACAATGAGCAGTTCTTC. It translates to CASSSPAGEYNEQFF.

The J gene is TRBJ1-4, the V gene TRBV19, with TRBD1 as a possible D gene (6 bases). The ends were cut back, 4 bases at V and 0 bases at J, with 12 bases in the middle. Germline lookup yields CDR1 LNHDA and CDR2 SQIVND (reference sequence). This CDR3 comprises 16 residues. CDR3 sequence: CASSTRQDATNEKLFF. The CDR3, as DNA: TGTGCCAGTAGTACCCGACAGGATGCAACTAATGAAAAACTGTTTTTT.

The chain links TRBV5-1 to TRBJ2-3; 10 bases match TRBD2. The ends lost 0 bases at V and 5 bases at J; junction bases unmatched: 6. The CDR3 runs 16 residues. Germline assignment: CDR1 SGHRS and CDR2 YFSETQ. The CDR3 loop reads CASSLVERGGQDTQYF. CDR3 bases: TGCGCCAGCAGCTTGGTAGAGCGGGGGGGCCAAGATACGCAGTATTTT.